Listed here are 10 T cell receptor beta chains from one sample, sequenced in a study of cytotoxic CD8 clonotypes in ibrutinib-treated CLL (dated by TCRdb to the early 2020s). The protocol used for the library was the immunoSEQ multiplex PCR assay. TCRdb took this table from immuneACCESS and kept in-frame rearrangements with V and J called. Such tables lack part of the clones; where checked against another copy, unresolved V genes explain under half of the gap, and the rest is unexplained. The sample records tens of thousands of clones, approximately 60% of which are singletons. The ten largest clones add up to about a fifth of the sample. The time point label for this specimen denotes: roughly 25 months on ibrutinib. The source was PBMCs, collected after 24 months of ibrutinib treatment. Every receptor here comes from a human donor with chronic lymphocytic leukemia.

This clone was seen only once. The rearrangement links TRBV2 to TRBJ2-3; D gene ambiguous. The CDR3 contains 13 residues. Looked up from germline, CDR1 is SNHLY and CDR2 is FYNNEI. V lost 0 bases, J lost 6 bases, and 7 bases lay in between. The CDR3 loop reads CASSEAIVDTQYF. CDR3 nucleotides: TGTGCCAGCAGTGAAGCGATAGTGGATACGCAGTATTTT.

This clone was detected only a few times. The rearrangement uses TRBV19 and TRBJ2-7; 11 nucleotides line up with TRBD2. The trim removed 8 bases at V and 1 base at J, leaving 7 bases unmatched. Germline CDR1 reads LNHDA; CDR2 reads SQIVND (reference sequence). The length of the CDR3 is 15 residues. CDR3 loop: CASLAGGLGSYEQYV. The CDR3 DNA reads as TGTGCCAGTCTAGCGGGGGGCCTTGGATCCTACGAGCAGTACGTC.

The CDR3 loop is CASSRRLNTEAFF. For the CDR3, the DNA is TGTGCCAGCTCAAGGAGATTGAACACTGAAGCTTTCTTT. The chain recombines TRBV5-6 with TRBJ1-1; no clear D gene. The CDR3 is 13 amino acids. V shed 7 bases and J shed 0 bases, with 10 bases lying between them. CDR1 and CDR2 (germline): SGHDT, YYEEEE.

This clone has a handful of counts. This chain uses TRBV7-8 with TRBJ2-7; possible D gene TRBD1, 6 bases. The germline V gene has CDR1 SGHVS and CDR2 FQNEAQ. The CDR3 is made up of 13 amino acids. Trimming took 3 bases from V and 3 from J, leaving 9 bases between them. The CDR3 DNA sequence: TGTGCCAGCAGCTTTACGGACAGCTACGAGCAGTACGTC. Its translation is CASSFTDSYEQYV.

This clone was counted only a few times. The chain combines TRBV5-1 with TRBJ1-1; D unclear. V lost 6 bases, J lost 0 bases, and 15 bases lay in between. There are 15 residues in the CDR3. CDR1 SGHRS and CDR2 YFSETQ come from the germline V gene. The CDR3 bases are TGCGCCAGCACCCCGAGAGCGGAGATGAACACTGAAGCTTTCTTT. It codes for CASTPRAEMNTEAFF.

This clone was detected a few times. J is TRBJ2-3 and V is TRBV7-8; 7 nucleotides line up with TRBD1. With V trimmed by 6 bases and J by 5 bases, 17 bases remained unmatched. The CDR3 is 17 amino acids. Germline-derived CDR1 and CDR2 are SGHVS and FQNEAQ. The CDR3 DNA is TGTGCCAGCAGTCTTGACCAACAGGGGAGATTTCAAGATACGCAGTATTTT. It specifies CASSLDQQGRFQDTQYF.

This clone was seen a handful of times. CDR3 nucleotides: TGTGCCAGCACACTCGGGGGGACCACAGATACGCAGTATTTT. This codes for CASTLGGTTDTQYF. The V call is TRBV6-1, the J call TRBJ2-3; 7 positions match TRBD2. The CDR3 runs to 14 residues. Trimming at V came to 7 bases and at J to 2 bases, leaving 6 bases not matched to a gene. Germline loops: CDR1 MNHNS, CDR2 SASEGT.

V and J are TRBV4-2 and TRBJ2-1; TRBD2 matches 11 bases. Germline CDR1 and CDR2: LGHNA and YNFKEQ. V gave up 1 base and J gave up 0 bases; unmatched junction bases: 2. CDR3 size: 17 residues. In nucleotides, the CDR3 is TGTGCCAGCAGCCAAGCCGGGACTAGCGGCTCCTACAATGAGCAGTTCTTC. Residues: CASSQAGTSGSYNEQFF.

The rearrangement uses TRBV7-8 and TRBJ2-1; TRBD2 matches 9 bases. This CDR3 spans 16 amino acids. The trim removed 5 bases at V and 8 bases at J, leaving 13 bases unmatched. Germline CDR1 and CDR2: SGHVS and FQNEAQ. CDR3: CASSKLLAGVRDEQFF. For the CDR3, the DNA is TGTGCCAGCAGCAAGCTTTTAGCGGGAGTGCGCGATGAGCAGTTCTTC.

The chain links TRBV15 to TRBJ2-6, with 11 positions matching TRBD2. The germline V gene has CDR1 LNHNV and CDR2 YYDKDF (reference sequence). The ends lost 3 bases at V and 0 bases at J; junction bases unmatched: 10. This CDR3 comprises 20 residues. DNA of the CDR3: TGTGCCACCAGCAGGGACCCTCCGGGACTAGCGGTCTCTGGGGCCAACGTCCTGACTTTC. It codes for CATSRDPPGLAVSGANVLTF.